This T cell receptor (beta chain) was documented in a study of CD8 T cells in Susac syndrome. Study outcomes and limitations: It was acknowledged in the study that its TCR sequencing and HLA analysis involved a relatively small number of individuals.

The CDR3 loop spans 16 amino acids. Per germline, CDR1 SQVTM and CDR2 ANQGSEA. With V trimmed by 1 base and J by 0 bases, 8 bases remained unmatched. RNA totalling about 0.45 to 1 ug underwent reverse transcription with random hexamers. TCRdb passed the immunoSEQ multiplex PCR reads through MiXCR, listing each CDR3 protein once. The sample yields 130,000 or so distinct CDR3 sequences, approximately 95% seen once. Concerning this clonotype itself: Its antigen is undetermined.

Sample: CD4+ T cells from PBMCs. The genes are TRBV29-1 and TRBJ2-5, with TRBD1 matching over 7 bases. This TCR was sampled from a human donor with multiple sclerosis. The CDR3 is CSVEGGQGVHQETQYF. The CDR3, as DNA: TGCAGCGTTGAAGGGGGGCAGGGGGTTCACCAAGAGACCCAGTACTTC.